This T cell receptor (beta chain) originates from a study of shared clonotypes between healthy human individuals. The germline gives CDR1 MNHNS, CDR2 SASEGT. This CDR3 has 13 amino acids. The germline V and J ends were trimmed by 4 bases and 0 bases, with 7 bases remaining between them. Repertoires were generated with immunoSEQ multiplex PCR, while TCRdb's copy carries only in-frame clones and drops some. The sample comprises approximately 2.4 million clones, approximately 94% of which are singletons, and approximately 0.13% rests with the top ten. The sample taken for sequencing was naive CD4+ T cells sorted from blood. Subset defined: CD45RA+ positively selected. The chain employs TRBV6-1 and TRBJ2-7, with D unclear. The sequence came from a man aged 18 to 29 in good health. For the CDR3, the DNA is TGTGCCAGCAGTGCACAGAGCTCCTACGAGCAGTACTTC. Residues: CASSAQSSYEQYF.